This passage covers 26 T cell receptor beta chains from one sample sequenced in a study of T cells in Graves' hyperthyroidism and ophthalmopathy. Amplification of TCR beta CDR3 regions was performed using RNA transcripts as template. The HTBI primer set drove a first-round RT-PCR of the TCR CDR3. MiXCR was run by TCRdb on the multiplex PCR reads, yielding one entry per CDR3 protein. The sample lists 660,000 or so distinct CDR3 sequences, about a fifth seen once, with roughly 30% in the top ten. Sequencing used blood. These receptors originate from a man aged 30-40 years with Graves' ophthalmopathy.

The sample holds many counts of this clonotype. The genes are TRBV28 and TRBJ2-3, with D perhaps matching TRBD1 (5 bases). Germline V gives CDR1 MDHEN, CDR2 SYDVKM. The CDR3 consists of 15 residues. Trimming stripped 2 bases from V and 4 bases from J, with 13 bases between. CDR3 sequence: CASSLGQGSSDTQYF. The CDR3 DNA is TGTGCCAGCAGTTTAGGCCAGGGCAGTTCAGATACGCAGTATTTT.

This clonotype was observed a single time. The chain couples TRBV11-2 to TRBJ2-1, with TRBD1 matching over 8 bases. The J call may be faulty, since TRBJ2-7 better matches the DNA end. The CDR3 consists of 15 residues. The germline V gene has CDR1 SGHAT and CDR2 FQNNGV. The DNA for the CDR3 is TGTGCCAGCAGTTTTTTCCCCGGGACAGGTGGTGAGCAGTACTTC. It codes for CASSFFPGTGGEQYF.

This clonotype was counted between two and nine times. This chain uses TRBV12-3 or TRBV12-4 with TRBJ1-6; D unclear. The CDR3 spans 17 residues. V was pared by 8 bases and J by 0 bases, with 17 bases between. The chain's CDR3 is CASSSVGGSSYNSPLHF. The CDR3 DNA is TGTGCCAGCTCTTCCGTGGGCGGAAGCTCCTATAATTCACCCCTCCACTTT.

The genes are TRBV19 and TRBJ2-7; D perhaps matches TRBD2 (6 bases). The V end lost 8 bases, the J end lost 5 bases, and 16 bases lay between the germline ends. Germline CDR1 reads LNHDA; CDR2 reads SQIVND (reference sequence). CDR3 length: 13 residues. CDR3 coding DNA: TGTGCCAGTCAGTCGCTGGGGGGTAACGAGCAGTACTTC. This gives the protein CASQSLGGNEQYF. Variable domain in full (rest from reference TRBV19 and TRBJ2-7): DGGITQSPKYLFRKEGQNVTLSCEQNLNHDAMYWYRQDPGQGLRLIYYSQIVNDFQKGDIAEGYSVSREKKESFPLTVTSAQKNPTAFYLCASQSLGGNEQYFGPGTRLTVT.

This clonotype has only one observation. The chain couples TRBV9 to TRBJ2-1; D assignment may be TRBD1 or TRBD2 (6 bases each). The V gene lost 7 bases and the J gene lost 1 base, with 12 bases spanning the gap. There are 14 residues in the CDR3. Per the germline V gene, CDR1 is SGDLS and CDR2 is YYNGEE. The CDR3 nucleotides are TGTGCCAGCGCTCGGGGGCGGTCCTACAATGAGCAGTTCTTC. Translating gives CASARGRSYNEQFF.

The gene calls are TRBV15 and TRBJ2-7; D might be TRBD2 (6 bases). In germline, CDR1 is LNHNV, CDR2 YYDKDF (reference sequence). The germline V and J ends were trimmed by 2 bases and 1 base, with 12 bases remaining between them. The CDR3 has 15 residues. CDR3 sequence: CATSRITGASYEQYF. The CDR3, as DNA: TGTGCCACCAGCAGAATTACGGGAGCTTCCTACGAGCAGTACTTC.

This clonotype showed up just a few times. The rearrangement joins TRBV4-1 to TRBJ2-7, with a possible D match to TRBD2 (5 bases). The CDR3 totals 17 residues. Germline V gene sequence: CDR1 MGHRA, CDR2 YSYEKL. Trimming took off 0 bases at V and 4 bases at J, with 19 bases between the two ends. The DNA for the CDR3 is TGCGCCAGCAGCCAAGATCCGAGCCTAGCACTCAATTACGAGCAGTACTTC. It is translated as CASSQDPSLALNYEQYF.

This clonotype was found a few times. The rearrangement uses TRBV10-3 and TRBJ2-5; TRBD1 matches 9 bases. Unmatched junction bases numbered 7, after V lost 0 bases and J lost 5 bases. Germline CDR1 reads ENHRY; CDR2 reads SYGVKD. This CDR3 spans 16 amino acids. Written as DNA, the CDR3 is TGTGCCATCAGTGAGTCGTGGACAGGGGAAAGGGAGACCCAGTACTTC. Its translation: CAISESWTGERETQYF.

The chain links TRBV24-1 to TRBJ2-7; tentatively, D is TRBD1 (6 bases). Trimming removed 7 bases from V and 4 bases from J, with 19 bases in between. The germline V gene encodes CDR1 KGHDR and CDR2 SFDVKD. This CDR3 has 15 residues. DNA of the CDR3: TGTGCCACCAGCACAGGGCCGCGAGGGGGTTACGAGCAGTACTTC. The encoded protein is CATSTGPRGGYEQYF.

There are many counts of this clonotype. The chain links TRBV28 to TRBJ2-7; D remains unclear. There are 14 residues in the CDR3. In germline, CDR1 is MDHEN, CDR2 SYDVKM. V gave up 5 bases and J gave up 2 bases, with 13 bases separating them. DNA of the CDR3: TGTGCCAGCAGTCCCCGGGTACAGACCTACGAGCAGTACTTC. Its protein is CASSPRVQTYEQYF.

This clonotype was counted ten times or more. The chain has TRBV11-3 and TRBJ2-1; no clear D. The V and J ends lost 5 bases and 3 bases respectively, with 8 bases between them. CDR1 SGHNT and CDR2 YENEEA come from the germline V gene. The CDR3 contains 13 residues. The CDR3 sequence is CASSDRVYNEQFF. As DNA, the CDR3 is TGTGCCAGCAGCGACCGCGTCTACAATGAGCAGTTCTTC.

In this sample, this clonotype turned up many times. This chain connects TRBV12-3 or TRBV12-4 to TRBJ1-5; the D is unclear. The CDR3 extends over 15 amino acids. V was trimmed by 4 bases and J by 4 bases, leaving 14 bases between them. This chain's CDR3 is CASSSSGRTNQPQHF. The CDR3 nucleotides read TGTGCCAGCAGTTCATCCGGACGGACTAATCAGCCCCAGCATTTT.

This clonotype showed up just once. This chain connects TRBV20-1 to TRBJ2-5, with 12 bases identical to TRBD1. The CDR3 runs 13 residues. V was pared by 6 bases and J by 5 bases, with 4 bases of the junction left unmatched. CDR1 and CDR2 (germline): DFQATT, SNEGSKA (reference sequence). DNA of the CDR3: TGCAGTGCCCGGGACAGGGGGCGGGAGACCCAGTACTTC. Protein product: CSARDRGRETQYF.

This rearrangement joins TRBV4-1 to TRBJ2-1; D uncertain. CDR3 length equals 15 residues. Trimming cost V 2 bases and J 0 bases, with 8 bases left between them. From germline, CDR1 is MGHRA and CDR2 YSYEKL. CDR3 sequence: CASSQPWSSYNEQFF. The CDR3, as DNA: TGCGCCAGCAGCCAACCGTGGAGCTCCTACAATGAGCAGTTCTTC.

The chain combines TRBV6-2 or TRBV6-3 with TRBJ2-1; 8 bases line up with TRBD2. The ends lost 2 bases at V and 5 bases at J; junction bases unmatched: 8. The CDR3 covers 16 residues. CDR1 is MNHEY, CDR2 SVGEGT, per germline. In DNA form, the CDR3 reads TGTGCCAGCAGTTACCGGGCTAGCGGGCGCGACAATGAGCAGTTCTTC. This encodes CASSYRASGRDNEQFF.

The rearrangement uses TRBV10-3 and TRBJ1-4; 7 bases line up with TRBD1. CDR1 is ENHRY, CDR2 SYGVKD, per germline. The CDR3 is made up of 13 amino acids. J gave up 7 bases and V 6 bases, and 5 bases lay outside the gene matches. The CDR3 is CAISGTVFEKLFF. The CDR3 coding sequence is TGTGCCATCAGCGGGACAGTCTTTGAAAAACTGTTTTTT.

This clonotype occurred many times. The chain recombines TRBV7-2 with TRBJ2-3, with 7 bases fitting TRBD1. The CDR3 loop spans 15 amino acids. Trimming at V came to 4 bases and at J to 0 bases, leaving 4 bases not matched to a gene. Germline-derived CDR1 and CDR2 are SGHTA and FQGNSA. The CDR3 bases are TGTGCCAGCAGCTCCCCGACAGGGAGCACAGATACGCAGTATTTT. Translation gives CASSSPTGSTDTQYF.

This clonotype was picked up many times. The gene calls are TRBV2 and TRBJ1-1; 9 bases align to TRBD1. The CDR3 covers 16 residues. Germline V CDR1 and CDR2: SNHLY, FYNNEI. V was pared by 5 bases and J by 2 bases, with 9 bases of the junction left unmatched. CDR3 DNA: TGTGCCAGCAGTCCCTTTTCGGGACAGGGCAACACTGAAGCTTTCTTT. Translating it yields CASSPFSGQGNTEAFF.

This clonotype was detected only a few times. The chain employs TRBV7-2 and TRBJ1-2; 8 bases map to TRBD1. Germline V gene lookup returns CDR1 SGHTA and CDR2 FQGNSA. The CDR3 totals 14 residues. V was clipped by 6 bases and J by 3 bases; unmatched bases: 6. The CDR3 reads CASSPQGAHYGYTF. CDR3 DNA sequence: TGTGCCAGCAGTCCTCAGGGGGCTCACTATGGCTACACCTTC.

V gene TRBV19 combines with J gene TRBJ2-3, with 8 positions matching TRBD2. The CDR3 length is 15 residues. J lost 4 bases, V lost 4 bases, and 7 bases had no gene match. Germline V CDR1 and CDR2: LNHDA, SQIVND (reference sequence). The CDR3 here is CASSTGLAVADTQYF. CDR3 sequence (DNA): TGTGCCAGTAGTACCGGACTAGCCGTTGCAGATACGCAGTATTTT.

The chain is built from TRBV29-1 and TRBJ1-1, with a possible D match to TRBD1 (5 bases). CDR3 length: 13 amino acids. The V and J ends lost 4 bases and 4 bases respectively, with 13 bases between them. Per the germline V gene, CDR1 is SQVTM and CDR2 is ANQGSEA. The CDR3 DNA reads TGCAGCGTTGTAATAATGGGGGGCACTGAAGCTTTCTTT. Translation gives CSVVIMGGTEAFF.

This chain uses TRBV4-2 with TRBJ1-1; TRBD1 aligns across 7 bases. The CDR3 has 14 amino acids. The germline V gene has CDR1 LGHNA and CDR2 YNFKEQ. The ends lost 4 bases at V and 5 bases at J; junction bases unmatched: 7. The CDR3 sequence: CASSPGTAGTEAFF. In DNA, the CDR3 is TGTGCCAGCAGCCCGGGGACAGCTGGGACTGAAGCTTTCTTT.

This clonotype was seen ten or more times. V and J are TRBV30 and TRBJ2-7; D possibly corresponds to TRBD1 (6 bases). The CDR3 runs 15 residues. The germline CDR1 and CDR2 sequences are GTSNPN and SVGIG (reference sequence). V shed 4 bases and J shed 0 bases, with 16 bases lying between them. Here the CDR3 reads CAWTDRRSVSYEQYF. In DNA form, the CDR3 reads TGTGCCTGGACAGACAGGAGATCCGTCTCCTACGAGCAGTACTTC.

This clonotype was found a few times. The chain combines TRBV5-1 with TRBJ1-5, with a weak D call TRBD1 (6 bases). The CDR3 is 17 residues long. Germline V lookup: CDR1 SGHRS, CDR2 YFSETQ. Trimming pared 3 bases from V and 2 bases from J, leaving 18 bases between. CDR3 DNA sequence: TGCGCCAGCAGCTCATCAGGGGTCCCCTCGGGCAATCAGCCCCAGCATTTT. Its protein product is CASSSSGVPSGNQPQHF.

The rearrangement links TRBV11-2 to TRBJ2-4; D tentatively reads TRBD1 or TRBD2 (5 bases each). CDR3 length: 16 residues. The V end lost 5 bases, the J end lost 2 bases, and 16 bases lay between the germline ends. Per the germline V gene, CDR1 is SGHAT and CDR2 is FQNNGV. In DNA form, the CDR3 reads TGTGCCAGCAGCCACCGGATCCCGGGGCCCAAAAACATTCAGTACTTC. Encoded protein: CASSHRIPGPKNIQYF.

This clonotype was counted a few times. This chain links TRBV7-6 with TRBJ2-3; 9 bases agree with TRBD2. This CDR3 comprises 16 residues. Germline CDR1 is SGHVS and CDR2 is FNYEAQ. Trimming cost V 0 bases and J 5 bases; bases outside gene matches: 6. The CDR3 DNA reads TGTGCCAGCAGCTTAGCGCTTAGCGGGAGAGGAGATACGCAGTATTTT. Protein product: CASSLALSGRGDTQYF.